These 20 T cell receptor beta chains share one sample of origin, sequenced in a study of T-cell memory formation after mild COVID-19. TCRdb re-called the 5' RACE reads with MiXCR, one entry per CDR3 protein. The sample gives 200,000 to 300,000 distinct CDR3 sequences, around 17% of which show up once; 22% is in the top ten. What was sequenced was PBMCs or a T cell subset sorted from them (not recorded which). These receptors all stem from a man between 18 and 35 years old who had mild COVID-19 (a few samples of this study predate the infection). Cell type and time point are not known.

This clonotype appeared a few times. The rearrangement uses TRBV12-3 or TRBV12-4 and TRBJ1-4, with D perhaps matching TRBD1 (5 bases). The CDR3 has 16 residues. V was pared by 4 bases and J by 4 bases, with 16 bases between. DNA of the CDR3: TGTGCCAGCAGTTGGGGGAATCGGGTCGGTAATGAAAAACTGTTTTTT. Residues: CASSWGNRVGNEKLFF.

This clonotype was observed many times. This chain uses TRBV5-1 with TRBJ2-5; D might be TRBD1 (6 bases). Germline CDR1 reads SGHRS; CDR2 reads YFSETQ. This CDR3 spans 13 amino acids. The V gene lost 7 bases and the J gene lost 5 bases, with 15 bases spanning the gap. This CDR3 reads CASDTGLGETQYF. DNA for the CDR3: TGCGCCAGCGATACAGGGTTGGGGGAGACCCAGTACTTC.

There are a few counts of this clonotype. The chain joins TRBV30 to TRBJ2-7; a possible D gene is TRBD2 (6 bases). V lost 8 bases to trimming and J lost 2 bases, with 13 bases between them. The germline gives CDR1 GTSNPN, CDR2 SVGIG (reference sequence). The CDR3 spans 12 residues. CDR3 amino acids: CALGGDPYEQYF. Written as DNA, the CDR3 is TGTGCCCTGGGGGGAGACCCCTACGAGCAGTACTTC.

This clonotype was counted a few times. This chain joins TRBV4-1 and TRBJ2-7; tentative D call: TRBD1 (6 bases). V shed 3 bases and J shed 7 bases, with 16 bases lying between them. The CDR3 contains 14 residues. Germline values: CDR1 MGHRA, CDR2 YSYEKL. CDR3 loop: CASSQIGGVKEQYV. CDR3 sequence (DNA): TGCGCCAGCAGCCAGATTGGGGGCGTTAAAGAGCAGTACGTC.

The genes are TRBV24-1 and TRBJ2-1, with 8 nucleotides matching TRBD1. The J segment lost 2 bases and the V segment lost 9 bases, leaving 2 bases of the junction unmatched. This CDR3 is built from 13 residues. Germline V gene lookup returns CDR1 KGHDR and CDR2 SFDVKD. CDR3 in amino acids: CATGQGTYNEQFF. CDR3 sequence (DNA): TGTGCCACCGGACAGGGTACCTACAATGAGCAGTTCTTC.

This clonotype occurred many times. In DNA, the CDR3 is TGTGCCAGCTCGGGAAGCGGGGAGCAGTTCTTC. It yields the protein CASSGSGEQFF. This rearrangement joins TRBV3-1 to TRBJ2-1, with TRBD2 as a possible D gene (6 bases). This CDR3 has 11 amino acids. The germline V gene has CDR1 LGHDT and CDR2 YNNKEL (reference sequence). Trimming stripped 8 bases from V and 10 bases from J, with 12 bases between.

This clonotype was counted a few times. For the CDR3, the DNA is TGCGCCAGCAGCCAGGATTCGACCCACGGTGGGCAGTATTTT. This codes for CASSQDSTHGGQYF. V is TRBV4-3 and J is TRBJ2-3, with D hard to call. The V end lost 3 bases, the J end lost 11 bases, and 18 bases lay between the germline ends. CDR1 is LGHNA, CDR2 YSLEER, per germline. The CDR3 sequence is 14 residues long.

The chain has TRBV5-8 and TRBJ1-1, with 7 bases matching TRBD1. Germline CDR1 SGHTS, CDR2 YDEGEE. CDR3 length equals 15 residues. Losses at the gene ends were 7 bases for V and 1 base for J; bases not matched to a gene: 10. CDR3 residues: CASRTRGGRNTEAFF. The CDR3 DNA sequence: TGTGCCAGCCGAACGCGAGGGGGCCGGAACACTGAAGCTTTCTTT.

This clonotype was counted a few times. The chain recombines TRBV7-8 with TRBJ2-3, with 11 bases that match TRBD2. Trimming removed 5 bases from V and 0 bases from J; junction bases left unmatched: 10. The CDR3 totals 18 residues. CDR1 is SGHVS, CDR2 FQNEAQ, per germline. Here the CDR3 reads CASSPGLLAGGSTDTQYF. CDR3 DNA: TGTGCCAGCAGCCCCGGACTTCTAGCGGGGGGCAGCACAGATACGCAGTATTTT.

A few counts support this clonotype. This sequence joins TRBV28 and TRBJ2-7; 8 nucleotides align to TRBD1. The CDR3 length is 12 residues. Germline CDR1 MDHEN, CDR2 SYDVKM. V dropped 6 bases and J dropped 3; count of bases not matched to a gene: 1. CDR3 DNA: TGTGCCAGCAGGGGGACAGGCTACGAGCAGTACTTC. It is translated as CASRGTGYEQYF.

The chain has TRBV7-6 and TRBJ2-7; weak D call: TRBD1 (5 bases). The ends were cut back, 1 base at V and 6 bases at J, with 13 bases in the middle. The germline V gene has CDR1 SGHVS and CDR2 FNYEAQ. This CDR3 is 14 amino acids long. This chain's CDR3 is CASSLGGVGAEQYF. The CDR3 region has the DNA TGTGCCAGCAGCTTAGGGGGCGTTGGGGCCGAGCAGTACTTC. Complete variable domain (other parts from reference TRBV7-6 and TRBJ2-7): GAGVSQSPRYKVTKRGQDVALRCDPISGHVSLYWYRQALGQGPEFLTYFNYEAQQDKSGLPNDRFSAERPEGSISTLTIQRTEQRDSAMYRCASSLGGVGAEQYFGPGTRLTVT.

CDR3 amino acids: CASSGGGNQETQYF. The CDR3 DNA is TGTGCCAGCAGTGGGGGGGGAAACCAAGAGACCCAGTACTTC. The J gene is TRBJ2-5, the V gene TRBV2; 7 nucleotides line up with TRBD2. This CDR3 contains 14 residues. Germline V gene sequence: CDR1 SNHLY, CDR2 FYNNEI. V lost 4 bases and J lost 0; bases outside the gene matches: 2.

This clonotype has ten or more counts. The genes are TRBV12-3 or TRBV12-4 and TRBJ1-4; D is possibly TRBD1 (6 bases). Trimming pared 6 bases from V and 8 bases from J, leaving 19 bases between. The CDR3 loop spans 15 amino acids. The CDR3 DNA is TGTGCCAGCAGAGCCGCGGGGCAGGGGTGGGAAAAACTGTTTTTT. Translation: CASRAAGQGWEKLFF.

The chain joins TRBV6-6 to TRBJ2-2; D gene uncertain. The CDR3 has 14 amino acids. The germline CDR1 and CDR2 sequences are MNHNY and SVGAGI (reference sequence). V lost 6 bases and J lost 4, with 12 bases in between. This CDR3 is CASRDTSRTGELFF. CDR3 sequence (DNA): TGTGCCAGCAGAGACACCTCTCGCACCGGGGAGCTGTTTTTT.

The chain carries TRBV20-1 and TRBJ2-3; 11 positions agree with TRBD2. Trimming at V came to 3 bases and at J to 5 bases, leaving 7 bases not matched to a gene. The CDR3 has 15 amino acids. Germline assignment: CDR1 DFQATT and CDR2 SNEGSKA (reference sequence). The CDR3 loop is CSARVSGGAKDTQYF. CDR3 DNA sequence: TGCAGTGCTAGGGTTAGCGGGGGGGCTAAAGATACGCAGTATTTT.

The chain employs TRBV7-9 and TRBJ2-1; no firm D call. Trimming left V 2 bases short and J 10 bases short, with 9 bases between. Germline CDR1 and CDR2: SEHNR and FQNEAQ (reference sequence). This CDR3 has 12 residues. CDR3 bases: TGTGCCAGCAGCTTAAATGGGCGGGAGCAGTTCTTC. Translating gives CASSLNGREQFF.

The chain combines TRBV20-1 with TRBJ2-3; 10 bases line up with TRBD2. V was clipped by 2 bases and J by 5 bases; unmatched bases: 7. The CDR3 consists of 15 residues. Germline values: CDR1 DFQATT, CDR2 SNEGSKA (reference sequence). CDR3 nucleotide sequence: TGCAGTGCTAGAAAGCGGGGGGGCCTGGTAGATACGCAGTATTTT. Amino acids: CSARKRGGLVDTQYF.

This chain uses TRBV10-3 with TRBJ1-2; D is unclear. Germline assignment: CDR1 ENHRY and CDR2 SYGVKD. This CDR3 is 13 amino acids long. With 0 bases removed from V and 0 bases from J, the gap between germline ends came to 2 bases. CDR3 sequence (DNA): TGTGCCATCAGTGAGTCAGCTAACTATGGCTACACCTTC. It codes for CAISESANYGYTF.

This clonotype was recorded many times. This chain connects TRBV29-1 to TRBJ2-3; weak D call: TRBD2 (5 bases). This CDR3 is built from 13 residues. The germline CDR1 and CDR2 sequences are SQVTM and ANQGSEA. V was trimmed by 6 bases and J by 4 bases, leaving 14 bases between them. The CDR3 DNA sequence: TGCAGCGTACAACTAGATCTGGCAGATACGCAGTATTTT. This codes for CSVQLDLADTQYF.

This clonotype was picked up a small number of times. The chain joins TRBV6-2 or TRBV6-3 to TRBJ2-3; TRBD1 is a possible D gene (6 bases). The ends were cut back, 4 bases at V and 6 bases at J, with 11 bases in the middle. The CDR3 consists of 13 residues. The V gene's germline CDR1 is MNHEY and CDR2 SVGEGT. The CDR3 loop reads CASSWGPGDTQYF. DNA of the CDR3: TGTGCCAGCAGTTGGGGGCCAGGGGATACGCAGTATTTT.